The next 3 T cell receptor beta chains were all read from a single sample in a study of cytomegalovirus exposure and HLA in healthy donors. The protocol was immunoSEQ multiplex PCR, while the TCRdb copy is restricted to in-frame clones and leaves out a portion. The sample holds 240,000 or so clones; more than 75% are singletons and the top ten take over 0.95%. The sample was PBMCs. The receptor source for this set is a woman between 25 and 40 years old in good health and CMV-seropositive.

CDR3 in amino acids: CASSWTSGTYEQYF. The CDR3 DNA reads as TGCGCCAGCAGCTGGACTAGCGGGACCTACGAGCAGTACTTC. The chain couples TRBV5-1 to TRBJ2-7; 12 bases align to TRBD2. V was clipped by 3 bases and J by 2 bases; unmatched bases: 0. The V gene's germline CDR1 is SGHRS and CDR2 YFSETQ. The CDR3 loop spans 14 amino acids.

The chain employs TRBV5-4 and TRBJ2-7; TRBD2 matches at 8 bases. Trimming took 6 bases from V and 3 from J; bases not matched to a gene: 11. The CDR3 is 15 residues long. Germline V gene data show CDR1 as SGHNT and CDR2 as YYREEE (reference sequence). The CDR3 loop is CASTVSGTRDYEQYF. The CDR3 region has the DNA TGTGCCAGCACCGTCTCCGGGACTAGGGACTACGAGCAGTACTTC.

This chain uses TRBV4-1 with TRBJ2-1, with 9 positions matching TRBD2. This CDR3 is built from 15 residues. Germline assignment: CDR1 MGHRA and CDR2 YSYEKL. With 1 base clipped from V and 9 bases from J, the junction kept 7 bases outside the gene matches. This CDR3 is CASSQGAGGFGEQFF. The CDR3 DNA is TGCGCCAGCAGCCAAGGAGCGGGAGGTTTCGGTGAGCAGTTCTTC.